These 29 T cell receptor beta chains were sequenced from one sample in a study of blood T cell repertoires in COVID-19. The protocol was immunoSEQ multiplex PCR, while the TCRdb copy is restricted to in-frame clones and leaves out a portion. The sample holds fewer than 250,000 clones, 85% to 90% seen once. What was sequenced was peripheral blood. These receptors were obtained from a man between 60 and 75 years old with acute or convalescent COVID-19.

This rearrangement joins TRBV6-1 to TRBJ1-5, with D unclear. Trimming removed 1 base at V and 4 bases at J, with 11 bases between. From germline, CDR1 is MNHNS and CDR2 SASEGT. This CDR3 comprises 15 residues. The CDR3 sequence: CASSEVLRSNQPQHF. As DNA, the CDR3 is TGTGCCAGCAGTGAAGTGCTGAGATCGAATCAGCCCCAGCATTTT.

The chain couples TRBV28 to TRBJ1-6; 7 bases agree with TRBD1. The germline CDR1 and CDR2 sequences are MDHEN and SYDVKM. J lost 6 bases, V lost 5 bases, and 1 base had no gene match. The CDR3 has 13 amino acids. The CDR3 loop reads CASSGQVNSPLHF. CDR3 bases: TGTGCCAGCAGTGGACAGGTTAATTCACCCCTCCACTTT.

The CDR3 sequence is CASSGRGDRANTGELFF. The CDR3 DNA reads as TGTGCCAGCAGCGGACGGGGGGACAGGGCGAACACCGGGGAGCTGTTTTTT. The chain joins TRBV9 to TRBJ2-2; 9 bases are shared with TRBD1. The germline CDR1 and CDR2 sequences are SGDLS and YYNGEE. The V segment lost 3 bases and the J segment 0 bases; nucleotides outside the gene matches: 6. CDR3 size: 17 residues.

CDR3 sequence: CASSATGVWSSPLHF. In DNA form, the CDR3 reads TGTGCCAGCAGCGCTACAGGGGTCTGGAGTTCACCCCTCCACTTT. The V and J genes are TRBV9 and TRBJ1-6, with 7 bases that match TRBD1. The CDR3 is made up of 15 amino acids. Trimming removed 3 bases from V and 9 bases from J; junction bases left unmatched: 9. CDR1 SGDLS and CDR2 YYNGEE come from the germline V gene.

V is TRBV28 and J is TRBJ1-3; TRBD1 might be the D (5 bases). The CDR3 runs 16 residues. Germline assignment: CDR1 MDHEN and CDR2 SYDVKM. V shed 4 bases and J shed 1 base, with 14 bases lying between them. The CDR3 loop is CASSSDPRGSGNTIYF. In nucleotides, the CDR3 is TGTGCCAGCAGTTCCGATCCGCGGGGGTCTGGAAACACCATATATTTT.

The genes are TRBV4-2 and TRBJ2-6; TRBD1 matches at 10 bases. The J segment lost 1 base and the V segment lost 4 bases, leaving 10 bases of the junction unmatched. From germline, CDR1 is LGHNA and CDR2 YNFKEQ. The CDR3 loop spans 19 amino acids. The CDR3: CASSPQSGQGTSGANVLTF. The CDR3, as DNA: TGTGCCAGCAGCCCCCAGTCGGGACAGGGGACTTCTGGGGCCAACGTCCTGACTTTC.

The chain uses TRBV5-1 and TRBJ1-1; possible D gene TRBD1, 6 bases. The CDR3 is 13 amino acids. V gave up 5 bases and J gave up 1 base, with 9 bases separating them. Germline V gene sequence: CDR1 SGHRS, CDR2 YFSETQ. CDR3 DNA sequence: TGCGCCAGCAGGGACAGTTCGAACACTGAAGCTTTCTTT. It is translated as CASRDSSNTEAFF.

The genes are TRBV6-2 or TRBV6-3 and TRBJ1-1, with no clear D. Trimming cost V 4 bases and J 11 bases, with 20 bases left between them. The CDR3 is 14 residues long. CDR1 is MNHEY, CDR2 SVGEGT, per germline. The DNA for the CDR3 is TGTGCCAGCAGTTCGCCTGGACTGAAAACGGATGCTTTCTTT. It yields the protein CASSSPGLKTDAFF.

This clone was seen a few times. An end of the junction differs from the germline gene, which may be a read error. This sequence joins TRBV30 and TRBJ1-5; a weak D match, TRBD1 (6 bases). Germline lookup yields CDR1 GTSNPN and CDR2 SVGIG (reference sequence). The CDR3 is made up of 14 amino acids. In nucleotides, the CDR3 is TGTGCCTGGGGTGTTGGCAGGGGTAATCAGCCCCAGCATTTT. This gives the protein CAWGVGRGNQPQHF.

This chain uses TRBV30 with TRBJ1-3, with 7 bases that match TRBD1. This CDR3 comprises 15 residues. Germline lookup yields CDR1 GTSNPN and CDR2 SVGIG (reference sequence). Germline trimming cut 1 base from V and 8 bases from J; bases unmatched to any gene: 11. The CDR3, as DNA: TGTGCCTGGAGTGGGCTTAGACAGGGTCGTGACACCATATATTTT. Its protein is CAWSGLRQGRDTIYF.

The V and J genes are TRBV9 and TRBJ2-1, with 8 bases lining up with TRBD2. There are 17 residues in the CDR3. Germline lookup yields CDR1 SGDLS and CDR2 YYNGEE. Trimming at V came to 3 bases and at J to 10 bases, leaving 18 bases not matched to a gene. In nucleotides, the CDR3 is TGTGCCAGCAGCGCCGGACTAGCCAAGCCCCTGGACATGGAGCAGTTCTTC. Protein product: CASSAGLAKPLDMEQFF.

V is TRBV7-8 and J is TRBJ1-2; D may be TRBD1 (5 bases). Trimming took 8 bases from V and 1 from J, leaving 11 bases between them. This CDR3 contains 13 residues. CDR1 is SGHVS and CDR2 is FQNEAQ in the germline V gene. For the CDR3, the DNA is TGTGCCAGCTCCCCTGACAGTAACTATGGCTACACCTTC. Translated: CASSPDSNYGYTF.

The V call is TRBV6-2 or TRBV6-3, the J call TRBJ2-5, with a possible D match to TRBD2 (8 bases). Germline lookup yields CDR1 MNHEY and CDR2 SVGEGT. V gave up 2 bases and J gave up 4 bases, with 20 bases separating them. The CDR3 is 17 amino acids. The CDR3 sequence: CASSYPERGHRGETQYF. The CDR3 DNA follows: TGTGCCAGCAGTTACCCCGAGCGGGGGCACAGGGGAGAGACCCAGTACTTC.

The chain joins TRBV28 to TRBJ1-1, with D unclear. The germline CDR1 and CDR2 sequences are MDHEN and SYDVKM. V dropped 7 bases and J dropped 4 bases, with 13 bases sitting between them. This CDR3 comprises 13 residues. CDR3 residues: CASTPRLGTEAFF. The CDR3 DNA follows: TGTGCCAGCACCCCTAGGCTGGGCACTGAAGCTTTCTTT.

The chain uses TRBV7-3 and TRBJ1-2; 9 positions agree with TRBD1. The germline gives CDR1 SGHTA, CDR2 FQGTGA. With 5 bases clipped from V and 2 bases from J, the junction kept 6 bases outside the gene matches. CDR3 length: 15 residues. The CDR3 here is CASSEGQGLNYGYTF. CDR3 nucleotide sequence: TGTGCCAGCAGCGAGGGACAGGGCCTGAACTATGGCTACACCTTC.

The chain employs TRBV2 and TRBJ2-5, with 9 bases aligning to TRBD1. Per the germline V gene, CDR1 is SNHLY and CDR2 is FYNNEI. The CDR3 runs to 16 residues. The V gene end was trimmed by 7 bases and the J gene end by 1 base; junction bases not matched to a gene: 10. CDR3 DNA sequence: TGTGCCAGCACCCTCTACCCGACAGGGGGCCAAGAGACCCAGTACTTC. Protein product: CASTLYPTGGQETQYF.

The chain couples TRBV29-1 to TRBJ2-3; TRBD2 aligns across 8 bases. After removal of 7 bases from V and 2 bases from J, the junction contained 8 bases not matched to a gene. This CDR3 has 14 amino acids. Germline CDR1 is SQVTM and CDR2 is ANQGSEA. CDR3 sequence (DNA): TGCAGCGCCCGAGGCGGGGGGCACACAGATACGCAGTATTTT. Translated, it gives CSARGGGHTDTQYF.

The chain uses TRBV7-9 and TRBJ2-5; the D is unclear. Germline CDR1 SEHNR, CDR2 FQNEAQ (reference sequence). Trimming shortened V by 3 bases and J by 2 bases, and 13 bases separated the two germline ends. The CDR3 has 15 residues. For the CDR3, the DNA is TGTGCCAGCAGCTTCAGTCCTGGTTTGCAAGAGACCCAGTACTTC. It encodes CASSFSPGLQETQYF.

The chain has TRBV11-2 and TRBJ1-6, with D perhaps TRBD1 (5 bases). Germline assignment: CDR1 SGHAT and CDR2 FQNNGV. The V end lost 8 bases, the J end lost 9 bases, and 23 bases lay between the germline ends. The CDR3 runs to 16 residues. The CDR3 protein is CASRLQAFNPSSPLHF. CDR3 nucleotide sequence: TGTGCCAGCCGGCTACAGGCCTTCAATCCCTCTTCACCCCTCCACTTT. Combining the CDR3 with reference TRBV11-2 and TRBJ1-6 gives the whole variable domain EAGVAQSPRYKIIEKRQSVAFWCNPISGHATLYWYQQILGQGPKLLIQFQNNGVVDDSQLPKDRFSAERLKGVDSTLKIQPAKLEDSAVYLCASRLQAFNPSSPLHFGNGTRLTVT.

The chain has TRBV6-1 and TRBJ1-2; weak D call: TRBD1 (5 bases). The V gene lost 1 base and the J gene lost 0 bases, with 9 bases spanning the gap. Germline loops: CDR1 MNHNS, CDR2 SASEGT. This CDR3 has 15 amino acids. The CDR3 loop is CASSEGTPANYGYTF. DNA for the CDR3: TGTGCCAGCAGTGAAGGGACACCAGCTAACTATGGCTACACCTTC.

The chain recombines TRBV7-9 with TRBJ1-1; D is ambiguous. The length of the CDR3 is 16 residues. V was clipped by 1 base and J by 0 bases, with 12 bases between them. CDR1 and CDR2 (germline): SEHNR, FQNEAQ (reference sequence). For the CDR3, the DNA is TGTGCCAGCAGCTTAGACCTGCGGCCACTGAACACTGAAGCTTTCTTT. Its protein is CASSLDLRPLNTEAFF.

The CDR3 nucleotides read TGTGCCAGCAGCTTAGCGAGAGGGCAGGTTTTACCGTACGAGCAGTACTTC. Residues: CASSLARGQVLPYEQYF. The chain employs TRBV7-6 and TRBJ2-7, with D perhaps matching TRBD2 (5 bases). V was clipped by 0 bases and J by 4 bases, with 19 bases between them. This CDR3 comprises 17 residues. Germline-derived CDR1 and CDR2 are SGHVS and FNYEAQ.

The V and J genes are TRBV6-2 or TRBV6-3 and TRBJ1-1; weak D call: TRBD1 (5 bases). CDR1 and CDR2 (germline): MNHEY, SVGEGT. The V end was cut by 6 bases, the J end by 4 bases, with 24 bases between. The CDR3 is 17 amino acids. This chain's CDR3 is CASSSREEYGTGTEAFF. As DNA, the CDR3 is TGTGCCAGCAGCTCCCGGGAGGAATATGGGACGGGCACTGAAGCTTTCTTT.

This clone was seen just once. The junction departs from the called germline gene at one end, perhaps through a read error. The chain recombines TRBV11-2 with TRBJ2-7; 7 bases are a match to TRBD2. CDR1 is SGHAT and CDR2 is FQNNGV in the germline V gene. This CDR3 comprises 15 residues. The CDR3 loop is CASSLYGGGTYKQYF. CDR3 nucleotide sequence: TGTGCCAGCAGCTTATATGGCGGGGGTACCTACAAGCAGTACTTC. Full variable domain (missing parts from reference TRBV11-2 and TRBJ2-7): EAGVAQSPRYKIIEKRQSVAFWCNPISGHATLYWYQQILGQGPKLLIQFQNNGVVDDSQLPKDRFSAERLKGVDSTLKIQPAKLEDSAVYLCASSLYGGGTYKQYFGPGTRLTVT.

Regarding this clone: Other DNA sequences from this sample encode an identical CDR3 as well. This chain joins TRBV5-1 and TRBJ1-5; D is undetermined. This CDR3 spans 14 amino acids. Germline V gene lookup returns CDR1 SGHRS and CDR2 YFSETQ. V lost 0 bases, J lost 2 bases, and 6 bases lay in between. The CDR3 DNA follows: TGCGCCAGCAGCTTGGATGGAGGCAATCAGCCCCAGCATTTT. Its translation is CASSLDGGNQPQHF.

The V call is TRBV4-1, the J call TRBJ2-1, with D possibly TRBD1 on 6 matching bases. The CDR3 extends over 16 amino acids. Trimming removed 2 bases at V and 6 bases at J, with 17 bases between. Germline assignment: CDR1 MGHRA and CDR2 YSYEKL. CDR3 sequence (DNA): TGCGCCAGCAGCCAATGGGGGCAGGGGTCTCTCAATGAGCAGTTCTTC. As protein: CASSQWGQGSLNEQFF.

This clone was observed a few times. V gene TRBV6-5 combines with J gene TRBJ1-2, with D unresolved. The CDR3 contains 15 residues. The germline V gene has CDR1 MNHEY and CDR2 SVGAGI. The V end lost 4 bases, the J end lost 2 bases, and 14 bases lay between the germline ends. This chain's CDR3 is CASSSPGRVNYGYTF. CDR3 bases: TGTGCCAGCAGTTCCCCTGGGAGGGTAAACTATGGCTACACCTTC.

This rearrangement joins TRBV6-5 to TRBJ1-2; unclear D gene. The germline V gene has CDR1 MNHEY and CDR2 SVGAGI. V was shortened by 0 bases and J by 2 bases, with 10 bases between the two germline ends. The CDR3 consists of 15 residues. The CDR3 reads CASSYSRGKNYGYTF. The CDR3 nucleotides read TGTGCCAGCAGTTACTCGCGGGGTAAGAACTATGGCTACACCTTC.

This clone was seen just once. This rearrangement joins TRBV6-5 to TRBJ2-6, with D maybe TRBD1 (6 bases). Deletions cut 10 bases from V and 0 bases from J, with 10 bases between. Germline assignment: CDR1 MNHEY and CDR2 SVGAGI. The CDR3 length is 14 residues. CDR3 in DNA: TGTGCCACTCAAGGGGGCTCTGGGGCCAACGTCCTGACTTTC. Amino acids: CATQGGSGANVLTF.